The entry that follows covers one T cell receptor (beta chain) sequence. Its antigen is still unknown. This sample stems from a study of T cell responses to AZD1222 COVID-19 vaccine. Study-level results: With two AZD1222 doses given, Spike-specific TCR breadth and depth both rose.

CDR1 is WSHSY and CDR2 is SAAADI in the germline V gene. CDR3 length: 15 amino acids. Trimming took 2 bases from V and 4 from J, leaving 11 bases between them. Sequenced by immunoSEQ multiplex PCR; TCRdb stores in-frame clones only, minus some. The profile shows roughly 100,000 clones, more than 70% of them singletons. The chain links TRBV10-2 to TRBJ2-2; D unclear. This specimen was peripheral blood, taken on day 0 of AZD1222 vaccination. The sequence came from an adult in good health. CDR3: CASSETRLSTGELFF. The CDR3, as DNA: TGCGCCAGCAGTGAGACGAGACTTAGCACCGGGGAGCTGTTTTTT.